The subject of this entry is one TCR beta chain. The data were obtained in a study of sequential checkpoint blockade in melanoma. Overall study context: Arm A got nivolumab then ipilimumab; arm B the reverse, 1:1. After both sequences, patients received maintenance nivolumab.

Sequencing was performed with immunoSEQ multiplex PCR; in TCRdb, only in-frame clones are kept and a portion is missing. The sample lists more than 11,000 clones, 52% occurring once. Treatment described: randomized to nivolumab then ipilimumab (arm A) or the reverse (arm B). DNA-damaging chemotherapy had not been given to any patient beforehand. From thawed PBMCs, live CD3+CD8+ cells negative for CD19 and CD56 were sorted. Sequencing used CD8+ T cells sorted from blood (inferred from file names), obtained from a patient given nivolumab and ipilimumab in sequence. The origin of this receptor is a human donor with melanoma.

The CDR3 sequence: CASGTLGGRAMQYF. The DNA for the CDR3 is TGTGCCAGTGGGACCCTTGGCGGGAGGGCGATGCAGTACTTC. This chain links TRBV6-6 with TRBJ2-7; TRBD2 matches 9 bases. Trimming at V came to 9 bases and at J to 9 bases, leaving 15 bases not matched to a gene. The length of the CDR3 is 14 residues. Germline CDR1 MNHNY, CDR2 SVGAGI (reference sequence).